A selection of T cell receptor beta chains follows, all from one sample in a study of molecular identifiers for immune sequencing clone quantification. Via MiXCR, TCRdb re-called the PCR reads, giving one row per CDR3 protein. The sample has about 640,000 distinct CDR3 sequences; about 20% are singletons. The material sequenced was naive CD8+ T cells from blood, with Jurkat cell RNA spiked in. The receptors here all came from a human donor in good health. Some libraries in this study had Jurkat cell RNA spiked in. CDR3s include the opening cysteine and the closing phenylalanine or tryptophan. D genes are given only for firm matches. The listing skips clone size in some rows; elsewhere it reads once, few, many or a size class.

V gene	D gene	clone size	J gene	CDR3 protein	CDR3 DNA
TRBV27	.	many	TRBJ2-7	CASSLSSPGVIHEQYF	TGTGCCAGCAGTTTATCGTCTCCGGGAGTAATCCACGAGCAGTACTTC
TRBV5-1	.	many	TRBJ2-5	CASSLEVGHQETQYF	TGCGCCAGCAGCTTGGAAGTTGGGCATCAAGAGACCCAGTACTTC
TRBV10-3	.	few	TRBJ1-2	CAIRDGSDYGYTF	TGTGCCATCAGGGACGGAAGCGACTATGGCTACACCTTC
TRBV7-9	TRBD1	many	TRBJ1-2	CASSSPGQGRSYGYTF	TGTGCCAGCAGCTCCCCGGGACAGGGTCGGAGCTATGGCTACACCTTC
TRBV4-2	.	many	TRBJ2-7	CASSHVGSSYEQYF	TGTGCCAGCAGCCATGTCGGGAGCTCCTACGAGCAGTACTTC
TRBV24-1	.	many	TRBJ1-5	CATSDLSSNQPQHF	TGTGCCACCAGTGATTTATCTAGCAATCAGCCCCAGCATTTT
TRBV4-3	.	many	TRBJ1-5	CASSQDWTFDDQPQHF	TGCGCCAGCAGCCAAGATTGGACATTCGATGATCAGCCCCAGCATTTT
TRBV12-3/TRBV12-4	TRBD1	few	TRBJ2-2	CASRGQGYTGELFF	TGTGCCAGCAGAGGACAGGGGTACACCGGGGAGCTGTTTTTT
TRBV30	.	few	TRBJ1-1	CAWTPAPLNTEAFF	TGTGCCTGGACCCCGGCCCCGTTGAACACTGAAGCTTTCTTT
TRBV7-2	TRBD1	few	TRBJ2-7	CASSLVTGETHEQYF	TGTGCCAGCAGCTTAGTGACAGGGGAAACCCACGAGCAGTACTTC
TRBV6-5	.	many	TRBJ1-5	CASSYSRDQPQHF	TGTGCCAGCAGTTACTCGAGGGATCAGCCCCAGCATTTT
TRBV6-1	.	many	TRBJ1-1	CASSDMGLNTEAFF	TGTGCCAGCAGTGATATGGGGCTGAACACTGAAGCTTTCTTT
TRBV6-2/TRBV6-3	TRBD2	many	TRBJ2-3	CASSYLGTSSTDTQYF	TGTGCCAGCAGTTACTTAGGGACTAGCAGCACAGATACGCAGTATTTT
TRBV27	TRBD1	.	TRBJ1-3	CASRQTGGAGNTIYF	TGTGCCAGCAGACAGACAGGGGGCGCCGGAAACACCATATATTTT
TRBV7-9	TRBD1	many	TRBJ1-1	CASLSTGGTEAFF	TGTGCCAGCCTCTCGACAGGGGGCACTGAAGCTTTCTTT
TRBV19	.	.	TRBJ1-5	CASSIWGGGEPQHF	TGTGCCAGTAGTATCTGGGGAGGTGGGGAGCCCCAGCATTTT
TRBV27	.	.	TRBJ2-2	CASSFSRVLDTGELFF	TGTGCCAGCAGTTTTTCGAGGGTGTTGGACACCGGGGAGCTGTTTTTT
TRBV19	TRBD1	few	TRBJ1-2	CASQTGTVYGYTF	TGTGCCAGCCAGACCGGGACAGTCTATGGCTACACCTTC
TRBV9	.	few	TRBJ1-5	CASSAQGHPNQPQHF	TGTGCCAGCAGCGCCCAAGGACATCCCAATCAGCCCCAGCATTTT
TRBV29-1	TRBD1	many	TRBJ2-1	CSAGGDRAPNEQFF	TGCAGCGCAGGAGGGGACAGGGCCCCCAATGAGCAGTTCTTC
TRBV2	TRBD1	.	TRBJ2-2	CASIGTGITGELFF	TGTGCCAGCATCGGGACAGGGATCACCGGGGAGCTGTTTTTT
TRBV27	.	.	TRBJ1-2	CASSSGLDYGYTF	TGTGCCAGCAGTTCGGGGCTCGACTATGGCTACACCTTC
TRBV12-3/TRBV12-4	.	many	TRBJ2-7	CARMRYEQYF	TGTGCCAGAATGAGATACGAGCAGTACTTC
TRBV7-8	.	.	TRBJ2-3	CASSPSALQGWVRARTDTQYF	TGTGCCAGCAGCCCCAGCGCACTGCAGGGCTGGGTTCGGGCCCGCACAGATACGCAGTATTTT
TRBV3-1	TRBD1	many	TRBJ1-5	CASSHGQASNQPQHF	TGTGCCAGCAGCCACGGACAGGCAAGCAATCAGCCCCAGCATTTT
TRBV7-4	TRBD2	many	TRBJ2-1	CASSERGLRHEQFF	TGTGCCAGCAGCGAGCGGGGCCTCCGCCATGAGCAGTTCTTC
TRBV7-9	.	.	TRBJ1-1	CASSLWGDGDTEAFF	TGTGCCAGCAGCTTATGGGGGGACGGTGACACTGAAGCTTTCTTT
TRBV15	.	.	TRBJ1-5	CATSRDRGSNQSQHF	TGTGCCACCAGCAGAGATAGGGGGAGCAATCAGTCCCAGCATTTT
TRBV30	.	.	TRBJ1-6	CAWREQGLPLHF	TGTGCCTGGAGGGAGCAGGGTTTACCCCTCCACTTT
TRBV5-6	.	many	TRBJ2-7	CASSSGHMLSYEQYF	TGTGCCAGCAGCTCGGGACACATGCTCTCCTACGAGCAGTACTTC
TRBV5-8	.	many	TRBJ2-5	CASSRLVLQETQYF	TGTGCCAGCAGCAGACTAGTACTCCAAGAGACCCAGTACTTC
TRBV4-1	.	.	TRBJ1-2	CASSQETLAGSYGYTF	TGCGCCAGCAGCCAAGAAACCCTGGCAGGGTCCTATGGCTACACCTTC
TRBV13	.	few	TRBJ2-1	CASSLNGGTYNEQFF	TGTGCCAGCAGCTTAAACGGCGGAACCTACAATGAGCAGTTCTTC
TRBV12-3/TRBV12-4	.	few	TRBJ1-2	CASSPVTTGIYGYTF	TGTGCCAGCAGTCCCGTGACTACAGGGATCTATGGCTACACCTTC
TRBV23-1	TRBD1	many	TRBJ2-5	CASTGTDRDQETQYF	TGCGCCAGCACGGGGACGGACAGGGACCAAGAGACCCAGTACTTC
TRBV12-3/TRBV12-4	.	.	TRBJ2-5	CASGLRGGSQEIQYF	TGTGCCAGCGGACTTAGGGGGGGGAGTCAAGAGATCCAGTACTTC
TRBV27	.	.	TRBJ2-5	CASSPNRETQYF	TGTGCCAGCAGCCCCAACCGAGAGACCCAGTACTTC
TRBV28	.	.	TRBJ2-2	CASSFRPAGNTGELFF	TGTGCCAGCAGTTTTCGGCCAGCGGGGAACACCGGGGAGCTGTTTTTT
TRBV2	.	many	TRBJ1-1	CASSGIAGSRDEAFF	TGTGCCAGCAGTGGTATAGCCGGTTCAAGGGATGAAGCTTTCTTT
TRBV4-3	.	many	TRBJ2-7	CASSQDYKRGQLSYEQYF	TGCGCCAGCAGCCAAGATTATAAGCGGGGACAGCTATCCTACGAGCAGTACTTC
TRBV29-1	.	many	TRBJ1-1	CSVVGGNTEAFF	TGCAGCGTTGTAGGGGGAAACACTGAAGCTTTCTTT